Presented here are 15 T cell receptor beta chains from one specimen sequenced in a study of blood T cell repertoires in COVID-19. This table comes from immunoSEQ multiplex PCR, and its TCRdb copy is limited to in-frame clones, with some not included. The table shows roughly 250,000 clones, with roughly nine tenths occurring only once. The specimen sequenced was peripheral blood. The receptors originated from a woman aged 25-40 years with COVID-19, enrolled during active disease.

The chain combines TRBV6-5 with TRBJ2-7; D is unresolved. The CDR3 totals 13 residues. The germline V gene encodes CDR1 MNHEY and CDR2 SVGAGI. Trimming removed 11 bases at V and 2 bases at J, with 16 bases between. For the CDR3, the DNA is TGTGCCTCATCGCATCGAGACACCTACGAGCAGTACTTC. Protein sequence: CASSHRDTYEQYF.

The chain uses TRBV5-8 and TRBJ1-3; D remains ambiguous. The germline V gene encodes CDR1 SGHTS and CDR2 YDEGEE. This CDR3 comprises 16 residues. Trimming removed 4 bases from V and 0 bases from J, with 14 bases in between. In DNA, the CDR3 is TGTGCCAGCAGCCCCCGCGGAGGGATCTCTGGAAACACCATATATTTT. As protein: CASSPRGGISGNTIYF. Supplemented by reference TRBV5-8 and TRBJ1-3, the full variable domain reads EAGVTQSPTHLIKTRGQQATLRCSPISGHTSVYWYQQALGLGLQFLLWYDEGEERNRGNFPPRFSGRQFPNYSSELNVNALELEDSALYLCASSPRGGISGNTIYFGEGSWLTVV.

The CDR3 bases are TGTGCCAGCAGCTTAGAAGGGGGCGGTAATTCACCCCTCCACTTT. It encodes CASSLEGGGNSPLHF. The chain has TRBV7-6 and TRBJ1-6, with TRBD1 matching 7 bases. With V trimmed by 1 base and J by 6 bases, 3 bases remained unmatched. The CDR3 spans 15 residues. Germline V gene data show CDR1 as SGHVS and CDR2 as FNYEAQ.

The chain joins TRBV5-1 to TRBJ1-3; a possible D gene is TRBD1 (6 bases). Trimming removed 7 bases at V and 4 bases at J, with 21 bases between. CDR3 length: 16 amino acids. From germline, CDR1 is SGHRS and CDR2 YFSETQ. CDR3 sequence: CASSPGTPSGGNTIYF. The DNA for the CDR3 is TGCGCCAGCTCCCCAGGGACACCTTCAGGAGGAAACACCATATATTTT.

The genes are TRBV3-1 (or the pseudogene TRBV3-2) and TRBJ1-1; D ambiguous. V dropped 5 bases and J dropped 12 bases, with 13 bases sitting between them. This CDR3 is 11 amino acids long. Germline assignment: CDR1 LGHDT and CDR2 YNNKEL (reference sequence). The CDR3 sequence: CASSAPTVTFF. The CDR3 DNA follows: TGTGCCAGCAGCGCTCCTACCGTCACTTTCTTT.

The chain recombines TRBV5-1 with TRBJ2-2; D might be TRBD1 (6 bases). The CDR3 extends over 14 amino acids. V lost 6 bases, J lost 5 bases, and 14 bases lay in between. Per germline, CDR1 SGHRS and CDR2 YFSETQ. This CDR3 reads CASNPRRGTGELFF. The DNA of the CDR3 is TGCGCCAGCAACCCACGAAGGGGGACCGGGGAGCTGTTTTTT. Full variable domain (remainder filled in from reference TRBV5-1 and TRBJ2-2): KAGVTQTPRYLIKTRGQQVTLSCSPISGHRSVSWYQQTPGQGLQFLFEYFSETQRNKGNFPGRFSGRQFSNSRSEMNVSTLELGDSALYLCASNPRRGTGELFFGEGSRLTVL.

The gene calls are TRBV6-2 or TRBV6-3 and TRBJ1-5; no reliable D call. The CDR3 runs to 14 residues. Germline CDR1 and CDR2: MNHEY and SVGEGT. Trimming took 0 bases from V and 7 from J, leaving 10 bases between them. CDR3 sequence (DNA): TGTGCCAGCAGTTACTCCTCCGGGAAGCAGCCCCAGCATTTT. It codes for CASSYSSGKQPQHF.

The chain couples TRBV19 to TRBJ1-5; D call uncertain. V was pared by 3 bases and J by 3 bases, with 12 bases between. Germline values: CDR1 LNHDA, CDR2 SQIVND (reference sequence). This CDR3 is built from 15 residues. This CDR3 reads CASSIRSGFNQPQHF. The CDR3 bases are TGTGCCAGTAGTATCCGGTCGGGGTTCAATCAGCCCCAGCATTTT.

The rearrangement uses TRBV18 and TRBJ1-6; D remains unclear. The CDR3 sequence is 13 residues long. V was shortened by 4 bases and J by 7 bases, with 8 bases between the two germline ends. Germline values: CDR1 KGHSH, CDR2 LQKENI. Written as DNA, the CDR3 is TGTGCCAGCTCACGGGGAGGGAATTCACCCCTCCACTTT. Translation: CASSRGGNSPLHF.

This rearrangement joins TRBV27 to TRBJ2-7; TRBD1 matches at 9 bases. CDR3 length: 15 amino acids. Trimming took 8 bases from V and 4 from J; bases not matched to a gene: 12. Per the germline V gene, CDR1 is MNHEY and CDR2 is SMNVEV (reference sequence). CDR3 amino acids: CASGEWDRAPYEQYF. The CDR3 DNA is TGTGCCAGCGGGGAATGGGACAGGGCTCCTTACGAGCAGTACTTC.

The V gene is TRBV12-3 or TRBV12-4, the J gene TRBJ1-2; 7 bases fit TRBD1. V lost 3 bases to trimming and J lost 7 bases; unmatched junction nucleotides: 5. This CDR3 comprises 13 residues. CDR3 bases: TGTGCCAGCAGTTTGAACAGGGGAATTGGCTACACCTTC. Its protein product is CASSLNRGIGYTF.

The CDR3 sequence: CASSESGRRDTQYF. The CDR3 DNA follows: TGCGCCAGCAGTGAGTCGGGGCGCCGGGATACGCAGTATTTT. This rearrangement joins TRBV10-1 to TRBJ2-3, with a possible D match to TRBD1 (5 bases). Trimming shortened V by 0 bases and J by 6 bases, and 10 bases separated the two germline ends. This CDR3 is built from 14 residues. Germline CDR1 is WNHNN and CDR2 is SYGVQD (reference sequence).

The V and J genes are TRBV7-2 and TRBJ2-1, with 10 bases aligning to TRBD2. Germline V gives CDR1 SGHTA, CDR2 FQGNSA. V shed 3 bases, J shed 7 bases, and the junction held 6 bases outside the gene matches. The CDR3 spans 15 residues. The CDR3 nucleotides are TGTGCCAGCAGCTTTCTAGCGGGGGCCCCTAATGAGCAGTTCTTC. Protein sequence: CASSFLAGAPNEQFF. The entire variable domain, with the rest obtained from reference TRBV7-2 and TRBJ2-1, is as follows: GAGVSQSPSNKVTEKGKDVELRCDPISGHTALYWYRQSLGQGLEFLIYFQGNSAPDKSGLPSDRFSAERTGGSVSTLTIQRTQQEDSAVYLCASSFLAGAPNEQFFGPGTRLTVL.

This chain uses TRBV15 with TRBJ2-1; 7 bases fit TRBD1. Germline V CDR1 and CDR2: LNHNV, YYDKDF (reference sequence). The CDR3 extends over 14 amino acids. The V gene end was trimmed by 3 bases and the J gene end by 8 bases; junction bases not matched to a gene: 7. As DNA, the CDR3 is TGTGCCACCAGCAGGTCGCAGGGGGTCCATGAGCAGTTCTTC. This codes for CATSRSQGVHEQFF.

The chain is built from TRBV10-2 and TRBJ1-1; possible D gene TRBD1, 5 bases. The V and J ends lost 7 bases and 0 bases respectively, with 27 bases between them. The CDR3 runs to 19 residues. Germline V lookup: CDR1 WSHSY, CDR2 SAAADI. CDR3 in DNA: TGCGCCAGCACCCTTACCTCCCCGGGGGGTCTAGGGATGAACACTGAAGCTTTCTTT. Encoded protein: CASTLTSPGGLGMNTEAFF.